This T cell receptor (beta chain) is drawn from a study of shared clonotypes between healthy human individuals. CD45RO negativity and positive selection for CCR7 defined naive CD8 cells, a population that excluded terminally differentiated effector memory CD45RA+ cells. V lost 0 bases, J lost 1 base, and 9 bases lay in between. Per germline, CDR1 GTSNPN and CDR2 SVGIG (reference sequence). The CDR3 extends over 15 amino acids. Produced via immunoSEQ multiplex PCR; TCRdb's table is partial and in-frame only. The sample contains millions of clones, about 95% of which appear only once. Of note for this clone: Its antigen is not identified.

Study findings and constraints: Memory subsets had estimated richness that was generally smaller than that of naive subsets. Donors were few, which limited the genetic and exposure-history diversity represented.

The clonotype originates from a man aged 18-30 years in good health. Specimen: naive CD8+ T cells sorted from blood. The V gene is TRBV30, the J gene TRBJ2-2; possibly TRBD2 for D (6 bases). The CDR3: CAWSVGSGNTGELFF. DNA of the CDR3: TGTGCCTGGAGTGTTGGTAGCGGGAACACCGGGGAGCTGTTTTTT.